What follows describes a single T cell receptor (beta chain). What it binds is not known. J gave up 3 bases and V 2 bases, and 4 bases lay outside the gene matches. Germline assignment: CDR1 SGHKS and CDR2 YYEKEE (reference sequence). This CDR3 region has 15 residues. The PCR ran on 60 Vbeta and 13 Jbeta primers. Measured with immunoSEQ multiplex PCR; TCRdb has only the in-frame clones, and not every one. The table lists about 130,000 clones, 83% of them singletons, with 3.6% in the top ten. The data are from a study of cytomegalovirus exposure and HLA in healthy donors. The wider study: Across under 450 genotyped donors, 81% landed in the Caucasian-associated ancestry cluster.

Whole-study results and caveats: Data from an earlier analysis indicated that most TCR beta V segments were productive either about 90% or about 30% of the time. Researchers counted around 160 TCR beta chains as cytomegalovirus-associated.

The TCR sequence derives from a woman aged 40 to 49 in good health and CMV-seropositive. The chain joins TRBV5-5 to TRBJ2-1, with TRBD2 identical over 8 bases. Material for sequencing was PBMCs. CDR3 amino acids: CASSFDSGIYNEQFF. CDR3 DNA sequence: TGTGCCAGCAGCTTCGATAGCGGGATCTACAATGAGCAGTTCTTC.